This T cell receptor beta chain was observed in a study of regulatory T cells in long-lasting Graves disease. Study conclusions and caveats: Accuracy might have suffered from few samples. When disease was persistent, TRBV28, TRBJ1-2 and TRBJ2-5 were the favored segments. Among persistent patients, a larger number of public clonotypes were shared (over 2,500) than among newly diagnosed patients (roughly 1,000).

The CDR3 spans 16 residues. With V trimmed by 3 bases and J by 6 bases, 10 bases remained unmatched. Germline V gene lookup returns CDR1 SGHTA and CDR2 FQGTGA. Arm-PCR with iRepertoire HTBI primers amplified the CDR3 regions for these TCR beta libraries. Using its own MiXCR run on the multiplex PCR reads, TCRdb lists one record per CDR3 protein. The table shows 620,000 or so distinct CDR3 sequences, with 15% to 20% occurring only once. As to time point: newly diagnosed GD, antithyroid drugs for less than 3 months. The TCR library used RNA extracted from PBMCs. This clonotype was seen more than once but under ten times. Its specificity is unknown. This sample also belongs to another study, concerning T cells in Graves' hyperthyroidism and ophthalmopathy. That investigation notes: First-round RT-PCR targeting the TCR CDR3 was performed with the HTBI primer set.

The chain recombines TRBV7-3 with TRBJ2-3; 9 bases are shared with TRBD2. The sequencing here drew on peripheral blood mononuclear cells (PBMCs), taken at new diagnosis, from a patient treated with antithyroid drugs. The receptor was isolated from a woman in her twenties or thirties with Graves disease. CDR3: CASSLRAGGGLDTQYF. The CDR3 coding sequence is TGTGCCAGCAGCTTGCGGGCGGGAGGGGGTTTGGATACGCAGTATTTT. Full variable domain (remainder filled in from reference TRBV7-3 and TRBJ2-3): GAGVSQTPSNKVTEKGKYVELRCDPISGHTALYWYRQSLGQGPEFLIYFQGTGAADDSGLPNDRFFAVRPEGSVSTLKIQRTERGDSAVYLCASSLRAGGGLDTQYFGPGTRLTVL.